These 12 T cell receptor beta chains share one sample of origin, sequenced in a study of cytomegalovirus exposure and HLA in healthy donors. The PCR had 60 Vbeta and 13 Jbeta primers. The method was immunoSEQ multiplex PCR; TCRdb's version includes in-frame clones alone and lacks a portion of them. The sample consists of approximately 130,000 clones, roughly 9.6% of them appearing once. The specimen sequenced was PBMCs. All receptors derive from a woman aged 40 to 55 in good health and CMV-seropositive.

The chain has TRBV6-5 and TRBJ1-2, with TRBD1 matching 9 bases. After removal of 7 bases from V and 7 bases from J, the junction contained 4 bases not matched to a gene. The germline V gene encodes CDR1 MNHEY and CDR2 SVGAGI. The CDR3 runs to 12 residues. CDR3 amino acids: CASTTGGAGYTF. The CDR3 DNA sequence: TGTGCCAGCACCACAGGGGGCGCTGGCTACACCTTC.

The gene calls are TRBV23-1 and TRBJ1-2, with 8 bases that match TRBD1. TRBV23-1 is assigned to the ORF class and has an uncertain function. V dropped 2 bases and J dropped 0; count of bases not matched to a gene: 11. This CDR3 region has 18 residues. The CDR3 nucleotides read TGCGCCAGCAGTCAACTCGAGTTGCAGGGGGCTTCTAACTATGGCTACACCTTC. Translated: CASSQLELQGASNYGYTF.

This chain joins TRBV7-2 and TRBJ1-1; 7 nucleotides align to TRBD1. This CDR3 has 14 residues. Trimming cost V 3 bases and J 3 bases; bases outside gene matches: 4. CDR1 and CDR2 from the germline V gene are SGHTA and FQGNSA. CDR3 nucleotide sequence: TGTGCCAGCAGCTTTAATACAGGGGACACTGAAGCTTTCTTT. Amino acids: CASSFNTGDTEAFF.

This clone was seen only a few times. V and J are TRBV6-1 and TRBJ2-7, with 8 bases aligning to TRBD1. CDR3 size: 15 residues. Germline trimming cut 2 bases from V and 4 bases from J; bases unmatched to any gene: 7. Germline V CDR1 and CDR2: MNHNS, SASEGT. CDR3 in amino acids: CASSEPGTGGYEQYF. The CDR3 DNA is TGTGCCAGCAGTGAACCCGGGACAGGAGGTTACGAGCAGTACTTC.

This clone was seen only a few times. This chain uses TRBV5-1 with TRBJ1-2; D not certain. Germline-derived CDR1 and CDR2 are SGHRS and YFSETQ. The CDR3 loop spans 13 amino acids. V lost 0 bases and J lost 5, with 8 bases in between. This CDR3 reads CASSLERDYGYTF. The CDR3 nucleotides read TGCGCCAGCAGCTTGGAAAGAGATTATGGCTACACCTTC.

This clone occurred a few times. The gene calls are TRBV5-1 and TRBJ1-3; D is ambiguous. The CDR3 runs to 17 residues. Germline values: CDR1 SGHRS, CDR2 YFSETQ. Deletions cut 0 bases from V and 0 bases from J, with 13 bases between. The CDR3 nucleotides are TGCGCCAGCAGCTTGGTTGGTCGCTCTAGCTCTGGAAACACCATATATTTT. This sequence encodes CASSLVGRSSSGNTIYF. Variable domain in full (rest from reference TRBV5-1 and TRBJ1-3): KAGVTQTPRYLIKTRGQQVTLSCSPISGHRSVSWYQQTPGQGLQFLFEYFSETQRNKGNFPGRFSGRQFSNSRSEMNVSTLELGDSALYLCASSLVGRSSSGNTIYFGEGSWLTVV.

The table lists this clone with a count of one. The chain has TRBV7-9 and TRBJ1-2; a possible D gene is TRBD1 (5 bases). The CDR3 spans 15 residues. Germline V lookup: CDR1 SEHNR, CDR2 FQNEAQ (reference sequence). V was clipped by 4 bases and J by 3 bases, with 15 bases between them. CDR3 nucleotides: TGTGCCAGCAGCTACGCGTGGAAAGGGGACTATGGCTACACCTTC. Translating it yields CASSYAWKGDYGYTF.

This chain links TRBV6-1 with TRBJ1-2; 7 positions match TRBD1. The length of the CDR3 is 14 residues. Germline-derived CDR1 and CDR2 are MNHNS and SASEGT. V was clipped by 6 bases and J by 1 base; unmatched bases: 5. The CDR3 sequence: CASRPGQNNYGYTF. The CDR3, as DNA: TGTGCCAGCAGACCGGGACAGAATAACTATGGCTACACCTTC.

This clone occurred a few times. V gene TRBV6-5 combines with J gene TRBJ2-7; 8 bases align to TRBD2. The V gene's germline CDR1 is MNHEY and CDR2 SVGAGI. The CDR3 runs 16 residues. Germline trimming cut 0 bases from V and 5 bases from J; bases unmatched to any gene: 9. CDR3 loop: CASSYSPGGGPNEQYF. The DNA for the CDR3 is TGTGCCAGCAGTTACTCCCCCGGCGGGGGGCCAAACGAGCAGTACTTC.

The gene calls are TRBV2 and TRBJ1-1; D call uncertain. The CDR3 loop spans 14 amino acids. V was clipped by 0 bases and J by 4 bases, with 9 bases between them. The V gene's germline CDR1 is SNHLY and CDR2 FYNNEI. CDR3 coding DNA: TGTGCCAGCAGTGAAGCGCTTGCGGGCACTGAAGCTTTCTTT. Its translation is CASSEALAGTEAFF.

With respect to this clone: Other DNA sequences of this sample code for an identical CDR3. The genes are TRBV7-8 and TRBJ2-1, with D possibly matching TRBD1 (6 bases). V was shortened by 5 bases and J by 7 bases, with 9 bases between the two germline ends. The CDR3 runs to 12 residues. Germline CDR1 reads SGHVS; CDR2 reads FQNEAQ. The CDR3 nucleotides read TGTGCCAGCAGCCTACAGGGAAATGAGCAGTTCTTC. It specifies CASSLQGNEQFF.

The J gene is TRBJ1-5, the V gene TRBV4-1; D remains unclear. Germline V gives CDR1 MGHRA, CDR2 YSYEKL. The CDR3 sequence is 18 residues long. V shed 0 bases and J shed 0 bases, with 15 bases lying between them. CDR3 DNA: TGCGCCAGCAGCCAAGAAGCGGGAGGGAGTATTAGCAATCAGCCCCAGCATTTT. Its translation is CASSQEAGGSISNQPQHF.